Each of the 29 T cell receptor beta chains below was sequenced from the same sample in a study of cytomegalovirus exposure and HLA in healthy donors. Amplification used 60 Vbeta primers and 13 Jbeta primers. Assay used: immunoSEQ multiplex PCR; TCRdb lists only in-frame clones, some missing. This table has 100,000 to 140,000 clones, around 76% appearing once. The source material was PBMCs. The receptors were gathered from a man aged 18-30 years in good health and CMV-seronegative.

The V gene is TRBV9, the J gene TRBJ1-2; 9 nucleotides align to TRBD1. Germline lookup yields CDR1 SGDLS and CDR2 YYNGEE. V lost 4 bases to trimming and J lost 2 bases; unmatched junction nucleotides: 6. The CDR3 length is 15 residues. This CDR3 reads CASSPSGTGNYGYTF. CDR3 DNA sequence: TGTGCCAGCAGCCCTAGTGGGACAGGGAACTATGGCTACACCTTC. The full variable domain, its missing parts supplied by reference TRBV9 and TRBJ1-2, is DSGVTQTPKHLITATGQRVTLRCSPRSGDLSVYWYQQSLDQGLQFLIQYYNGEERAKGNILERFSAQQFPDLHSELNLSSLELGDSALYFCASSPSGTGNYGYTFGSGTRLTVV.

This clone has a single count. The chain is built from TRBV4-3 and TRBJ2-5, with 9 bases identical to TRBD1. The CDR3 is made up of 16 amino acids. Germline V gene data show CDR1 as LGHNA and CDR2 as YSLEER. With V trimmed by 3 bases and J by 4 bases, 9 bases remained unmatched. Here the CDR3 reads CASSQDPTGGGETQYF. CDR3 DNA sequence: TGCGCCAGCAGCCAGGATCCGACAGGGGGAGGAGAGACCCAGTACTTC.

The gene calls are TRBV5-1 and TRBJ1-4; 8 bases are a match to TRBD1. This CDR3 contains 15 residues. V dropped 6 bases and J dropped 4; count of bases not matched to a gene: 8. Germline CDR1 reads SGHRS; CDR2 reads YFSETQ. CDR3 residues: CASTGQGQSNEKLFF. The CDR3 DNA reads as TGCGCCAGCACCGGACAGGGTCAGAGTAATGAAAAACTGTTTTTT.

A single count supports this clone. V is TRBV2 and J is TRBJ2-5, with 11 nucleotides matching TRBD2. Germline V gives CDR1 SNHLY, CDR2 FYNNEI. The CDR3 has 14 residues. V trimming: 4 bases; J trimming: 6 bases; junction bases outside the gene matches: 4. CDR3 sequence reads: CASSVAGGRQTQYF. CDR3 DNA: TGTGCCAGCAGTGTAGCGGGGGGGCGGCAGACCCAGTACTTC.

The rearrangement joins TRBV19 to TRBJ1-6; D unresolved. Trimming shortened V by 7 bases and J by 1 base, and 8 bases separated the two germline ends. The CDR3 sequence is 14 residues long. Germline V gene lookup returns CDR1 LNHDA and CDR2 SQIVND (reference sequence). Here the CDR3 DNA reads TGTGCCAGTAACGGGGAATCCTATAATTCACCCCTCCACTTT. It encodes CASNGESYNSPLHF.

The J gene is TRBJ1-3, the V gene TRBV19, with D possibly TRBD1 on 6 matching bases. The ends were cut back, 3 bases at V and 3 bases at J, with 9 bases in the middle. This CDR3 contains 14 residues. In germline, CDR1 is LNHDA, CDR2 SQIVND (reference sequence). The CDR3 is CASSMNRDGNTIYF. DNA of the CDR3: TGTGCCAGTAGTATGAACAGGGATGGAAACACCATATATTTT.

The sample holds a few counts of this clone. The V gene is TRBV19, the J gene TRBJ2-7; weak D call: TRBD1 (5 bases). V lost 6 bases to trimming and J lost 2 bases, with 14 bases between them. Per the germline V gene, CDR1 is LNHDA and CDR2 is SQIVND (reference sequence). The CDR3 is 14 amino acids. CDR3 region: CASRNTGSPYEQYF. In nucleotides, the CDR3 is TGTGCCAGTAGAAACACAGGTTCTCCCTACGAGCAGTACTTC.

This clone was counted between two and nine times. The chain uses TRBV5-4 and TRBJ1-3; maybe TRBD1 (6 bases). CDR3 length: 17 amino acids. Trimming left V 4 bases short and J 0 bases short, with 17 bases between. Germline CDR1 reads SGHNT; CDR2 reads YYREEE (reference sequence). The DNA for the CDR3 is TGTGCCAGCAGCCCCCCATCCGGACAGACCTCTGGAAACACCATATATTTT. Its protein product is CASSPPSGQTSGNTIYF.

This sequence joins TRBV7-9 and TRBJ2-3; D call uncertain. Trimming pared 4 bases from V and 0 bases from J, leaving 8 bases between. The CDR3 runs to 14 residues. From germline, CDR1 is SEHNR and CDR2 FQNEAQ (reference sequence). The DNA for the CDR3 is TGTGCCAGCAGCTGGGCTACTAGCACAGATACGCAGTATTTT. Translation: CASSWATSTDTQYF. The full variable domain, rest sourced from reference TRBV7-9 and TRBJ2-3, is DTGVSQNPRHKITKRGQNVTFRCDPISEHNRLYWYRQTLGQGPEFLTYFQNEAQLEKSRLLSDRFSAERPKGSFSTLEIQRTEQGDSAMYLCASSWATSTDTQYFGPGTRLTVL.

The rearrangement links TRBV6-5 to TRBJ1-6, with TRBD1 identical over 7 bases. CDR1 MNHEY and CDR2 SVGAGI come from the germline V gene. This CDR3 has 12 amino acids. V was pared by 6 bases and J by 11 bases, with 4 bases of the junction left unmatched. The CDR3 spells CASRQGNPPLHF. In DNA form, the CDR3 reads TGTGCCAGCAGACAGGGGAACCCACCCCTCCACTTT.

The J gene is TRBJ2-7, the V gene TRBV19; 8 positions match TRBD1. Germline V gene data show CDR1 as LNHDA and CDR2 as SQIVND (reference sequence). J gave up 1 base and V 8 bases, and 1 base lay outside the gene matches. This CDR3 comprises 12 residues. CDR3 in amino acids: CASGQGSYEQYF. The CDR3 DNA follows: TGTGCCAGTGGACAGGGATCCTACGAGCAGTACTTC.

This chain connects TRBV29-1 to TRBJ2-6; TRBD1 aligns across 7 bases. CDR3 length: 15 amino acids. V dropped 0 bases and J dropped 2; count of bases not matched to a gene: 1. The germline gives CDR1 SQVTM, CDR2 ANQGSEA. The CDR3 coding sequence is TGCAGCGTTGAAGAAGACAGGGCTGGGGCCAACGTCCTGACTTTC. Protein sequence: CSVEEDRAGANVLTF.

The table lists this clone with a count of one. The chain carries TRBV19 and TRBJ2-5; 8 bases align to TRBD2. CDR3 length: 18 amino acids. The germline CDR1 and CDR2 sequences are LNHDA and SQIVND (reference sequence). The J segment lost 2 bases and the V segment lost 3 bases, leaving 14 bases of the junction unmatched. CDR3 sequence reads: CASSMLPGGGGRQETQYF. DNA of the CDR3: TGTGCCAGTAGTATGCTCCCTGGGGGCGGGGGGAGACAAGAGACCCAGTACTTC. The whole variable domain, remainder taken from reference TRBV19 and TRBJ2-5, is DGGITQSPKYLFRKEGQNVTLSCEQNLNHDAMYWYRQDPGQGLRLIYYSQIVNDFQKGDIAEGYSVSREKKESFPLTVTSAQKNPTAFYLCASSMLPGGGGRQETQYFGPGTRLLVL.

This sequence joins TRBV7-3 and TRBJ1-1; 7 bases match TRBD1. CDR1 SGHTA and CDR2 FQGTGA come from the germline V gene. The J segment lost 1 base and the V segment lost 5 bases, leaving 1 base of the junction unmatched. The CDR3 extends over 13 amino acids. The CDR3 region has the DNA TGTGCCAGCAGCCGGGACAGGAACACTGAAGCTTTCTTT. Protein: CASSRDRNTEAFF.

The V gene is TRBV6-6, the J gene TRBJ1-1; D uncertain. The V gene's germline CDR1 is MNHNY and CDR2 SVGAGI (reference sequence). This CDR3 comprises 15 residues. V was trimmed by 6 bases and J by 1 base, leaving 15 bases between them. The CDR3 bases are TGTGCCAGCAGGTATTATGGGCGGGAGAACACTGAAGCTTTCTTT. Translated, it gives CASRYYGRENTEAFF.

Here the CDR3 DNA reads TGTGCCAGCAGCTTATGGGGGCGGGGGCATGGCTACACCTTC. Protein: CASSLWGRGHGYTF. V is TRBV13 and J is TRBJ1-2; a weak D match, TRBD1 (6 bases). V was shortened by 2 bases and J by 6 bases, with 13 bases between the two germline ends. Germline assignment: CDR1 PRHDT and CDR2 FYEKMQ (reference sequence). This CDR3 spans 14 amino acids.

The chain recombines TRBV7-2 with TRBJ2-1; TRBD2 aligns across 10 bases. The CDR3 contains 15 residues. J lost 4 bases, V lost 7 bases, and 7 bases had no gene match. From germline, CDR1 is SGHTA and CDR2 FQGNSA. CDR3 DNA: TGTGCCAGCATTCAGCGGGGGGGCCGGTACAATGAGCAGTTCTTC. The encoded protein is CASIQRGGRYNEQFF.

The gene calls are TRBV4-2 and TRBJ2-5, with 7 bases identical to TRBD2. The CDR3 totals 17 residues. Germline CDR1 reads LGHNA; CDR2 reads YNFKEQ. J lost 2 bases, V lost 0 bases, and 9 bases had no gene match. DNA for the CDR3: TGTGCCAGCAGCCAAGAATCTTCCCTAGCGGCACAAGAGACCCAGTACTTC. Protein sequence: CASSQESSLAAQETQYF.

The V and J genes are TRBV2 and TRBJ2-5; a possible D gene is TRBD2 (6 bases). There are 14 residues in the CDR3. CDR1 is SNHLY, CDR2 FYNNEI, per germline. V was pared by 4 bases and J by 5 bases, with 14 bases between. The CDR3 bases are TGTGCCAGCAGTGGGCGACTAGTGTGGGAGACCCAGTACTTC. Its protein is CASSGRLVWETQYF.

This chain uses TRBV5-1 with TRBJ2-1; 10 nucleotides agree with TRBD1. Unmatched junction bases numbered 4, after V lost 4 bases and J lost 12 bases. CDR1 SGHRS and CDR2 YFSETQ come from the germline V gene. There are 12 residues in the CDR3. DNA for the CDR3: TGCGCCAGCAGCCGGAGGGACAGGGGGCAGTTCTTC. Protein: CASSRRDRGQFF.

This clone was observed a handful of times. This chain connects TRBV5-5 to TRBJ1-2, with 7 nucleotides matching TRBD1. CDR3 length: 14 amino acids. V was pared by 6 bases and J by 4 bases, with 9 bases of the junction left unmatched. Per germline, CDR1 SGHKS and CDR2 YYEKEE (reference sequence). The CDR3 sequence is CASNPDSGGYGYTF. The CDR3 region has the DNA TGTGCCAGCAACCCGGACTCAGGGGGCTATGGCTACACCTTC.

CDR3 region: CASSVGGPASPLHF. The CDR3 bases are TGTGCCAGCAGCGTAGGTGGGCCTGCTTCACCCCTCCACTTT. V and J are TRBV9 and TRBJ1-6, with D unclear. The CDR3 covers 14 residues. The germline V and J ends were trimmed by 0 bases and 9 bases, with 10 bases remaining between them. Germline CDR1 SGDLS, CDR2 YYNGEE.

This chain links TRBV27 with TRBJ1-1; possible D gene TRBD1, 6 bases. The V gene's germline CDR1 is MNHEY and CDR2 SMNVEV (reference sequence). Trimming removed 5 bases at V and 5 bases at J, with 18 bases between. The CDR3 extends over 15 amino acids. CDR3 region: CASSRMRTADTEAFF. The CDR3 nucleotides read TGTGCCAGCAGTCGGATGAGGACAGCCGATACTGAAGCTTTCTTT.

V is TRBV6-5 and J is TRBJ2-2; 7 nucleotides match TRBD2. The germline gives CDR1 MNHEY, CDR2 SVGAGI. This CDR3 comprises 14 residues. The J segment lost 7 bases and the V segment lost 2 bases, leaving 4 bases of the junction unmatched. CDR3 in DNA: TGTGCCAGCAGTTACGGGGGGGGTCTCGGGGAGCTGTTTTTT. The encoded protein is CASSYGGGLGELFF.

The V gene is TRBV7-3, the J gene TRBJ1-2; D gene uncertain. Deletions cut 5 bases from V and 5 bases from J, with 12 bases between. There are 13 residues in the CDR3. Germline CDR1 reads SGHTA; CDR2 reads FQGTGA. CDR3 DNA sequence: TGTGCCAGCAGCCCGGTTCTCGGTTATGGCTACACCTTC. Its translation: CASSPVLGYGYTF. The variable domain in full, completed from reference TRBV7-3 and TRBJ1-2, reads GAGVSQTPSNKVTEKGKYVELRCDPISGHTALYWYRQSLGQGPEFLIYFQGTGAADDSGLPNDRFFAVRPEGSVSTLKIQRTERGDSAVYLCASSPVLGYGYTFGSGTRLTVV.

As DNA, the CDR3 is TGTGCCAGCAGCTTAGCGAGAGGTCCCCTAGGCAGGGGGCCAGTCGAGCAGTACTTC. Translation: CASSLARGPLGRGPVEQYF. The J gene is TRBJ2-7, the V gene TRBV7-9; 8 bases align to TRBD1. Germline CDR1 reads SEHNR; CDR2 reads FQNEAQ (reference sequence). This CDR3 is 19 amino acids long. J gave up 6 bases and V 0 bases, and 19 bases lay outside the gene matches.

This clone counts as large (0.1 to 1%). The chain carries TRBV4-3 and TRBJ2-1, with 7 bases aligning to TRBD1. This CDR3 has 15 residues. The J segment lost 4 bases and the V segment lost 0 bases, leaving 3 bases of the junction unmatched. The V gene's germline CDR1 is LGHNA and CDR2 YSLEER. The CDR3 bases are TGCGCCAGCAGCCAAGATCCAGGGGGTTACAATGAGCAGTTCTTC. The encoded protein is CASSQDPGGYNEQFF.

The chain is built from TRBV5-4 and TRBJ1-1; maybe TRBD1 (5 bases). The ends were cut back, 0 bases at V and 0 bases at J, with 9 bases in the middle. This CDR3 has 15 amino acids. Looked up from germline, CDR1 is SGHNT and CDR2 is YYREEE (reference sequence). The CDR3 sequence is CASSLVGALNTEAFF. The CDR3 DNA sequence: TGTGCCAGCAGCTTGGTAGGGGCCTTGAACACTGAAGCTTTCTTT.

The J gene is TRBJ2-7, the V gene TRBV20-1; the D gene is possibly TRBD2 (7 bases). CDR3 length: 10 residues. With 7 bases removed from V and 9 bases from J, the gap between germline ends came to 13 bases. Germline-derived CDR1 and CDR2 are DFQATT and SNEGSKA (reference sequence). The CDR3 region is CSVMGGRQYF. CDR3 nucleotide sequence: TGCAGTGTTATGGGGGGGCGGCAGTACTTC.